One sample yielded the 32 T cell receptor beta chains listed below, sequenced in a study of blood T cells in healthy people across ages (dated by TCRdb to about 2015). The method was 5' RACE. Sequencer: Illumina HiSeq 2500. A second PCR of about 7 to 12 cycles was run with a J-beta primer mix and a sample-barcoded 5' primer. Starting from the raw public reads, TCRdb applied fastp trimming at Q25, assembled clones with MiXCR and retained in-frame beta chains. Rows with one shared CDR3 protein collapse into an entry with the most common genes and DNA. The sample profile shows under 700,000 distinct CDR3 sequences; approximately 25% of them were found once. The top ten clonotypes cover approximately 8.7% of the sample. The same data also contributed to another study, on T cells of mothers and their children.

The sample comprised blood. These receptors came from a boy under 18 in good health.

The chain has TRBV29-1 and TRBJ1-2; the D is unclear. V lost 5 bases, J lost 8 bases, and 9 bases lay in between. The CDR3 spans 10 residues. Germline-derived CDR1 and CDR2 are SQVTM and ANQGSEA. As DNA, the CDR3 is TGCAGCGTTAGGACTGGGGGCTACACCTTC. This codes for CSVRTGGYTF.

The chain recombines TRBV5-5 with TRBJ2-7, with D uncertain. This CDR3 comprises 12 residues. Germline CDR1 is SGHKS and CDR2 is YYEKEE (reference sequence). V was cut by 1 base and J by 5 bases, with 7 bases left in between. CDR3 sequence (DNA): TGTGCCAGCAGCTTGCCCCCCAACGAGCAGTACTTC. This translates into CASSLPPNEQYF.

The chain couples TRBV24-1 to TRBJ1-2; D is unclear. The CDR3 extends over 14 amino acids. The V gene's germline CDR1 is KGHDR and CDR2 SFDVKD. The ends were cut back, 2 bases at V and 2 bases at J, with 8 bases in the middle. The CDR3 DNA reads TGTGCCACCAGTGATTCATGGCAGAACTATGGCTACACCTTC. This sequence encodes CATSDSWQNYGYTF.

This clonotype was recorded a few times. The V call is TRBV27, the J call TRBJ2-1, with 9 bases lining up with TRBD2. V lost 6 bases and J lost 5; bases outside the gene matches: 11. Per germline, CDR1 MNHEY and CDR2 SMNVEV (reference sequence). The CDR3 contains 16 residues. CDR3 bases: TGTGCCAGCAGCTTCGTAGCGACTAGCGGTAACAATGAGCAGTTCTTC. This translates into CASSFVATSGNNEQFF.

This clonotype was detected a few times. The chain employs TRBV20-1 and TRBJ2-3; no definite D call. The germline V and J ends were trimmed by 5 bases and 8 bases, with 11 bases remaining between them. The CDR3 covers 11 residues. The germline V gene encodes CDR1 DFQATT and CDR2 SNEGSKA (reference sequence). CDR3 sequence (DNA): TGCAGTGCTCCCATTGCCCGTACGCAGTATTTT. This translates into CSAPIARTQYF.

The chain has TRBV20-1 and TRBJ2-2; no firm D call. CDR1 DFQATT and CDR2 SNEGSKA come from the germline V gene (reference sequence). The CDR3 length is 11 residues. Deletions cut 5 bases from V and 2 bases from J, with 3 bases between. The CDR3 sequence is CSAPNTGELFF. The CDR3 coding sequence is TGCAGTGCTCCAAACACCGGGGAGCTGTTTTTT.

This clonotype was recorded a few times. This chain links TRBV10-2 with TRBJ2-7, with D possibly being TRBD2 (5 bases). The CDR3 consists of 14 residues. Germline CDR1 WSHSY, CDR2 SAAADI. V was cut by 2 bases and J by 3 bases, with 11 bases left in between. CDR3 coding DNA: TGCGCCAGCAGTGAGAGGGTGACTAACTACGAGCAGTACTTC. Translation: CASSERVTNYEQYF.

The genes are TRBV4-1 and TRBJ2-3; 9 bases are shared with TRBD1. The CDR3 extends over 16 amino acids. The germline V gene has CDR1 MGHRA and CDR2 YSYEKL. Unmatched junction bases numbered 4, after V lost 2 bases and J lost 1 base. The CDR3 nucleotides are TGCGCCAGCAGCCAATACAGGGGGCTTGGCACAGATACGCAGTATTTT. Translation gives CASSQYRGLGTDTQYF.

The chain is built from TRBV5-1 and TRBJ2-1, with unresolved D. The CDR3 loop spans 13 amino acids. Between the trimmed V and J ends, which lost 1 base and 7 bases, there was a span of 9 bases. Germline CDR1 SGHRS, CDR2 YFSETQ. CDR3 residues: CASSLKVTNEQFF. The CDR3 DNA sequence: TGCGCCAGCAGCTTGAAAGTCACGAATGAGCAGTTCTTC.

This chain joins TRBV3-1 and TRBJ2-1, with 7 nucleotides matching TRBD2. The V gene's germline CDR1 is LGHDT and CDR2 YNNKEL (reference sequence). The trim removed 4 bases at V and 0 bases at J, leaving 9 bases unmatched. This CDR3 contains 17 residues. The CDR3 bases are TGTGCCAGCAGCCCCCGGCTCGGGGGGAGCTCCTACAATGAGCAGTTCTTC. Encoded protein: CASSPRLGGSSYNEQFF.

This clonotype has more than one count but fewer than ten. This chain connects TRBV7-2 to TRBJ2-2; D is uncertain. The length of the CDR3 is 14 residues. Germline lookup yields CDR1 SGHTA and CDR2 FQGNSA. Trimming took 6 bases from V and 4 from J, leaving 12 bases between them. In DNA, the CDR3 is TGTGCCAGCAGTTCCCCCGGTGGCACCGGGGAGCTGTTTTTT. Translation gives CASSSPGGTGELFF.

This clonotype has a handful of counts. The rearrangement uses TRBV15 and TRBJ2-6, with 9 positions matching TRBD1. The germline gives CDR1 LNHNV, CDR2 YYDKDF (reference sequence). V lost 3 bases to trimming and J lost 1 base; unmatched junction nucleotides: 10. There are 19 residues in the CDR3. The CDR3 DNA follows: TGTGCCACCAGCAGCACCTTTCGGACAGGGGTATCTGGGGCCAACGTCCTGACTTTC. Translation gives CATSSTFRTGVSGANVLTF.

This chain uses TRBV18 with TRBJ2-3; no reliable D call. Germline V gives CDR1 KGHSH, CDR2 LQKENI. Deletions cut 0 bases from V and 2 bases from J, with 3 bases between. There are 13 residues in the CDR3. DNA for the CDR3: TGTGCCAGCTCACCACCAATCACAGATACGCAGTATTTT. This codes for CASSPPITDTQYF.

This clonotype showed up just a few times. The chain couples TRBV28 to TRBJ1-4, with TRBD1 identical over 9 bases. The CDR3 totals 15 residues. V lost 6 bases to trimming and J lost 7 bases; unmatched junction nucleotides: 9. Per germline, CDR1 MDHEN and CDR2 SYDVKM. The CDR3: CASSPTGGEGEKLFF. CDR3 sequence (DNA): TGTGCCAGCAGCCCTACAGGGGGCGAGGGTGAAAAACTGTTTTTT.

V usage is TRBV24-1 and J usage is TRBJ2-7, with TRBD1 matching over 7 bases. Germline assignment: CDR1 KGHDR and CDR2 SFDVKD. Trimming cost V 7 bases and J 6 bases; bases outside gene matches: 5. The length of the CDR3 is 12 residues. The CDR3 reads CATRNRGGEQYF. CDR3 bases: TGTGCCACCAGAAACAGGGGCGGCGAGCAGTACTTC.

This chain joins TRBV18 and TRBJ1-2, with TRBD1 matching 9 bases. Germline loops: CDR1 KGHSH, CDR2 LQKENI. The V gene end was trimmed by 6 bases and the J gene end by 4 bases; junction bases not matched to a gene: 9. The CDR3 totals 15 residues. CDR3 loop: CASSRPGQGFYGYTF. The CDR3 DNA follows: TGTGCCAGCTCCCGGCCGGGACAGGGATTCTATGGCTACACCTTC.

This clonotype was detected only a few times. V is TRBV20-1 and J is TRBJ1-1; D gene unclear. The germline V gene has CDR1 DFQATT and CDR2 SNEGSKA (reference sequence). The V gene lost 3 bases and the J gene lost 1 base, with 6 bases spanning the gap. The CDR3 runs to 12 residues. CDR3 sequence reads: CSARQANTEAFF. In nucleotides, the CDR3 is TGCAGTGCTAGGCAGGCGAACACTGAAGCTTTCTTT.

CDR3 nucleotides: TGTGCCAGCAGCCAAGGAGGACTAGCGGGTCCCAATGAGCAGTTCTTC. Amino acid sequence: CASSQGGLAGPNEQFF. The chain links TRBV3-1 to TRBJ2-1, with TRBD2 identical over 11 bases. Germline trimming cut 1 base from V and 6 bases from J; bases unmatched to any gene: 5. CDR1 and CDR2 (germline): LGHDT, YNNKEL (reference sequence). The CDR3 has 16 residues.

The chain joins TRBV28 to TRBJ2-4; TRBD1 aligns across 9 bases. The CDR3 has 18 residues. Germline V gene data show CDR1 as MDHEN and CDR2 as SYDVKM. V shed 6 bases and J 6 bases; nucleotides not matched to a gene: 18. The DNA of the CDR3 is TGTGCCAGCAGCCAAAGGACAGGGGCCACTTGGAGTTCAAACATTCAGTACTTC. Translated, it gives CASSQRTGATWSSNIQYF. Based on the CDR3 plus reference TRBV28 and TRBJ2-4, the full variable domain is DVKVTQSSRYLVKRTGEKVFLECVQDMDHENMFWYRQDPGLGLRLIYFSYDVKMKEKGDIPEGYSVSREKKERFSLILESASTNQTSMYLCASSQRTGATWSSNIQYFGAGTRLSVL.

This clonotype occurred many times. The gene calls are TRBV29-1 and TRBJ2-7; no clear D gene. The CDR3 is 12 residues long. In germline, CDR1 is SQVTM, CDR2 ANQGSEA. V lost 5 bases to trimming and J lost 4 bases, with 12 bases between them. CDR3 in DNA: TGCAGCGTTAGGACGCACGGTTACGAGCAGTACTTC. It specifies CSVRTHGYEQYF.

The V gene is TRBV24-1, the J gene TRBJ2-2; a possible D gene is TRBD1 (5 bases). CDR3 length equals 15 residues. Trimming removed 1 base from V and 6 bases from J, with 11 bases in between. CDR1 and CDR2 from the germline V gene are KGHDR and SFDVKD. This CDR3 reads CATSDFTGVPGELFF. In DNA form, the CDR3 reads TGTGCCACCAGTGATTTTACAGGCGTACCCGGGGAGCTGTTTTTT.

There are a few counts of this clonotype. The J gene is TRBJ2-1, the V gene TRBV29-1, with D perhaps matching TRBD2 (6 bases). The CDR3 runs 12 residues. The V and J ends lost 4 bases and 6 bases respectively, with 10 bases between them. In germline, CDR1 is SQVTM, CDR2 ANQGSEA. CDR3 in amino acids: CSVVGGANEQFF. Written as DNA, the CDR3 is TGCAGCGTTGTTGGAGGGGCCAATGAGCAGTTCTTC.

CDR3 DNA: TGTGCCAGCGGCCGGAGGAGTTGGGACAATGAAAAACTGTTTTTT. It specifies CASGRRSWDNEKLFF. This chain connects TRBV28 to TRBJ1-4, with D possibly matching TRBD1 (5 bases). V was cut by 8 bases and J by 5 bases, with 18 bases left in between. Germline V gene lookup returns CDR1 MDHEN and CDR2 SYDVKM. CDR3 size: 15 residues.

Only a few counts were recorded for this clonotype. The V and J genes are TRBV10-3 and TRBJ2-5; 11 bases line up with TRBD2. Germline CDR1 reads ENHRY; CDR2 reads SYGVKD. The CDR3 runs 15 residues. V trimming: 8 bases; J trimming: 3 bases; junction bases outside the gene matches: 8. The CDR3 spells CAISASGGPEETQYF. The CDR3 bases are TGTGCCATCTCGGCTAGCGGGGGGCCCGAAGAGACCCAGTACTTC.

The chain recombines TRBV7-2 with TRBJ2-2; D is tentatively TRBD1 or TRBD2 (7 bases each). There are 16 residues in the CDR3. The germline V gene has CDR1 SGHTA and CDR2 FQGNSA. The V end lost 3 bases, the J end lost 7 bases, and 18 bases lay between the germline ends. The CDR3 protein is CASSFGQGGQGGELFF. The CDR3 nucleotides read TGTGCCAGCAGCTTCGGTCAGGGGGGGCAAGGCGGGGAGCTGTTTTTT.

This clonotype was counted between two and nine times. V gene TRBV19 combines with J gene TRBJ2-5, with 7 bases lining up with TRBD2. The CDR3 consists of 14 residues. Looked up from germline, CDR1 is LNHDA and CDR2 is SQIVND (reference sequence). V dropped 1 base and J dropped 5; count of bases not matched to a gene: 4. DNA of the CDR3: TGTGCCAGTAGTATAGTAGCGGGCAGGGAGACCCAGTACTTC. Amino acid sequence: CASSIVAGRETQYF.

The chain is built from TRBV20-1 and TRBJ2-1, with D perhaps matching TRBD1 (5 bases). Gene TRBJ2-5 matches the end of the DNA better, so the J call may be wrong. Germline V gene lookup returns CDR1 DFQATT and CDR2 SNEGSKA (reference sequence). CDR3 size: 15 residues. The DNA of the CDR3 is TGCAGTGCTAGAGTTTACAAGGGGCACCGGGAGACCCAGTACTTC. It encodes CSARVYKGHRETQYF.

The V call is TRBV7-2, the J call TRBJ1-2, with D perhaps matching TRBD1 (5 bases). Germline CDR1 SGHTA, CDR2 FQGNSA. Trimming shortened V by 7 bases and J by 7 bases, and 22 bases separated the two germline ends. The CDR3 is made up of 15 amino acids. The CDR3 DNA reads TGTGCCAGCACCATAGCCGTGGGGGTCTATGGTGGCTACACCTTC. Its protein product is CASTIAVGVYGGYTF.

The rearrangement joins TRBV2 to TRBJ2-3; 11 positions agree with TRBD1. The CDR3 loop spans 13 amino acids. Losses at the gene ends were 11 bases for V and 6 bases for J; bases not matched to a gene: 7. Germline CDR1 is SNHLY and CDR2 is FYNNEI. The CDR3 sequence: CAPRDRGTDTQYF. The CDR3 DNA sequence: TGTGCCCCTAGGGACAGGGGGACCGATACGCAGTATTTT.

Only a few counts were recorded for this clonotype. This chain joins TRBV28 and TRBJ1-5; D gene ambiguous. Deletions cut 5 bases from V and 7 bases from J, with 24 bases between. Germline CDR1 MDHEN, CDR2 SYDVKM. The CDR3 has 17 amino acids. The DNA of the CDR3 is TGTGCCAGCAGTGAACTCCCCCACGGACCGGGGAACCAGCCCCAGCATTTT. Amino acids: CASSELPHGPGNQPQHF.

The J gene is TRBJ2-1, the V gene TRBV29-1; 10 bases fit TRBD2. The closer fit of TRBJ2-5 to the DNA end suggests the J call may be wrong. CDR1 SQVTM and CDR2 ANQGSEA come from the germline V gene. The CDR3 loop spans 13 amino acids. The CDR3 sequence: CSRSGRAGQTQYF. DNA for the CDR3: TGCAGCCGCAGCGGGAGGGCCGGACAGACCCAGTACTTC.

This clonotype was observed a handful of times. The rearrangement uses TRBV27 and TRBJ1-5; TRBD1 matches at 7 bases. This CDR3 is built from 14 residues. V was pared by 5 bases and J by 7 bases, with 8 bases of the junction left unmatched. Germline CDR1 and CDR2: MNHEY and SMNVEV (reference sequence). The CDR3 protein is CASSATGVGQPQHF. The CDR3 DNA reads as TGTGCCAGCAGTGCTACAGGGGTAGGCCAGCCCCAGCATTTT.